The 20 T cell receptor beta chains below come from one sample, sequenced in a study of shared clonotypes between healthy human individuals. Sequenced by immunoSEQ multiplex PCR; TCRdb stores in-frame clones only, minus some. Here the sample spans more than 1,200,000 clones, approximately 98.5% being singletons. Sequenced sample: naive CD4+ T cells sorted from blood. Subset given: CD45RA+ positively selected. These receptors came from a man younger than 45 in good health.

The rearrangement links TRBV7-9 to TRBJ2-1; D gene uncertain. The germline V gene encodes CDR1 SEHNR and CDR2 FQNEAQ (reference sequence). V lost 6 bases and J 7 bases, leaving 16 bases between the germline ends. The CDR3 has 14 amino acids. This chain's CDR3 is CASSSYHSQNEQFF. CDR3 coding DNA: TGTGCCAGCAGTTCTTACCATTCTCAGAATGAGCAGTTCTTC.

In DNA form, the CDR3 reads TGTGCCACTGCCGTACAGGGGACTCAGCCCCAGCATTTT. Its translation is CATAVQGTQPQHF. V and J are TRBV19 and TRBJ1-5; 7 bases agree with TRBD1. The CDR3 consists of 13 residues. The junction had 9 bases not matched to a gene; V was cut back by 10 bases and J by 6 bases. Germline V gene lookup returns CDR1 LNHDA and CDR2 SQIVND (reference sequence).

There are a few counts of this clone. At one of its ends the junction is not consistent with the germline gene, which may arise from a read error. CDR3 protein: CASSEALEYPIRF. DNA of the CDR3: TGTGCCAGCAGTGAAGCGCTTGAATACCCAATCCGGTTC. The chain couples TRBV6-1 to TRBJ2-7; D uncertain. CDR1 and CDR2 (germline): MNHNS, SASEGT. There are 13 residues in the CDR3.

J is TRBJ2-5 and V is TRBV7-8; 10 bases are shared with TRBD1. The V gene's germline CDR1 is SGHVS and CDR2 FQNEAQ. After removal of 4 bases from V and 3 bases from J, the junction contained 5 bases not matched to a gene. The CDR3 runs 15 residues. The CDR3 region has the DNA TGTGCCAGCAGCTCCTCGACAGGGGGCGAAGAGACCCAGTACTTC. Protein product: CASSSSTGGEETQYF.

CDR3 coding DNA: TGTGCCAGCAGTGCGGGACAGCCAGGGCCCTACGAGCAGTACTTC. Protein product: CASSAGQPGPYEQYF. This chain links TRBV6-1 with TRBJ2-7, with TRBD1 identical over 7 bases. CDR3 length: 15 residues. Germline CDR1 MNHNS, CDR2 SASEGT. V shed 4 bases and J 2 bases; nucleotides not matched to a gene: 8.

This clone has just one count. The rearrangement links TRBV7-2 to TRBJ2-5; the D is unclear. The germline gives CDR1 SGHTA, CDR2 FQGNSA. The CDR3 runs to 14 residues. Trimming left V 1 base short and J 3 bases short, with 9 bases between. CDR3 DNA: TGTGCCAGCAGCTTAGTGTGGGGTGAAGAGACCCAGTACTTC. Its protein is CASSLVWGEETQYF.

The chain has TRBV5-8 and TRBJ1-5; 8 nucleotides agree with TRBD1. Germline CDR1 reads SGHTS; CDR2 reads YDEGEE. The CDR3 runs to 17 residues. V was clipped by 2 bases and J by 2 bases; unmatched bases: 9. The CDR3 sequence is CASSFNQGAQGNQPQHF. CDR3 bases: TGTGCCAGCAGCTTTAACCAGGGGGCCCAAGGCAATCAGCCCCAGCATTTT. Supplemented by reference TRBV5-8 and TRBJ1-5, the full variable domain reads EAGVTQSPTHLIKTRGQQATLRCSPISGHTSVYWYQQALGLGLQFLLWYDEGEERNRGNFPPRFSGRQFPNYSSELNVNALELEDSALYLCASSFNQGAQGNQPQHFGDGTRLSIL.

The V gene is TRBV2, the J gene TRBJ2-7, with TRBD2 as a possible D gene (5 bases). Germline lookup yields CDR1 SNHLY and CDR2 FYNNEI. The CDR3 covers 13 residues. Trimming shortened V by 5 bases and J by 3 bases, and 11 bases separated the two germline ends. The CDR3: CASSLEGSYEQYF. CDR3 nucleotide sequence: TGTGCCAGCAGTCTCGAAGGGAGCTACGAGCAGTACTTC.

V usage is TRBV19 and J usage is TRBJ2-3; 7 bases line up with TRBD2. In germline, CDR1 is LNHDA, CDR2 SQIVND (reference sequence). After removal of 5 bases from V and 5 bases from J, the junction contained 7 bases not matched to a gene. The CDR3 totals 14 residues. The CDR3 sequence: CASSFRGVRDTQYF. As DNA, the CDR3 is TGTGCCAGTAGTTTCCGGGGGGTCAGAGATACGCAGTATTTT.

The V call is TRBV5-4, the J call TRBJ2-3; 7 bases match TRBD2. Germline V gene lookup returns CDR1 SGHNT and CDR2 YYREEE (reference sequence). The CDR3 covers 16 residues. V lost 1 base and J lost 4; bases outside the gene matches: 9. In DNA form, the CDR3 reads TGTGCCAGCAGCTTGCGGGGAGGGCTTGCCGCAGATACGCAGTATTTT. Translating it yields CASSLRGGLAADTQYF.

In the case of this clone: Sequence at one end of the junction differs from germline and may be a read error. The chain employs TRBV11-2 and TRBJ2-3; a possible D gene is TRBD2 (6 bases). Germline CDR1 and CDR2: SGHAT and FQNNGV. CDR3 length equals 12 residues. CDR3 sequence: CATSGSTDTQYF. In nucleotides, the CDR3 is TGTGCCACCAGCGGGAGCACAGATACGCAGTATTTT.

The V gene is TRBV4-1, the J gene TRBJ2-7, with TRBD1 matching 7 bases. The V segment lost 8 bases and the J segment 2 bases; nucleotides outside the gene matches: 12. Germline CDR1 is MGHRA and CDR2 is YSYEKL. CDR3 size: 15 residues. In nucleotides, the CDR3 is TGCGCCAGCTCCCCAGGGACAGATCCTCCCTACGAGCAGTACTTC. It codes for CASSPGTDPPYEQYF.

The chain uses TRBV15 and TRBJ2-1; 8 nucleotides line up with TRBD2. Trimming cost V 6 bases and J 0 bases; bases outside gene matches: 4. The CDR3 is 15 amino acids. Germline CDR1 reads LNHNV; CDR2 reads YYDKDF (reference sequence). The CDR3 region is CATRVTSASYNEQFF. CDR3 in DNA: TGTGCCACCAGGGTGACTAGCGCCTCCTACAATGAGCAGTTCTTC.

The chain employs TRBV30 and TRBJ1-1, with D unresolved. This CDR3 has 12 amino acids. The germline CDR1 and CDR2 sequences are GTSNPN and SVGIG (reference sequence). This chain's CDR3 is CVAKRMNTEAFF. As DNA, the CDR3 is TGTGTAGCTAAACGGATGAACACTGAAGCTTTCTTT.

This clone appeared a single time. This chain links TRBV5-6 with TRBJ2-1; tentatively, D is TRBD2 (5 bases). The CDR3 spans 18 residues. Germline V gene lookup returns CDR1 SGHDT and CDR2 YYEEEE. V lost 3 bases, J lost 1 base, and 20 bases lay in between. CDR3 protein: CASSSLGQPGTSYNEQFF. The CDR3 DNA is TGTGCCAGCAGCTCCCTCGGCCAGCCGGGAACTTCCTACAATGAGCAGTTCTTC.

In nucleotides, the CDR3 is TGTGCCAGCAGCTTGAGCGACTACAATCAGCCCCAGCATTTT. It encodes CASSLSDYNQPQHF. This rearrangement joins TRBV7-9 to TRBJ1-5; D is ambiguous. The V gene lost 3 bases and the J gene lost 3 bases, with 9 bases spanning the gap. Per the germline V gene, CDR1 is SEHNR and CDR2 is FQNEAQ (reference sequence). The CDR3 extends over 14 amino acids.

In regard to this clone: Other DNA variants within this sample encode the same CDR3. The CDR3 here is CASSLQLAGQETQYF. The DNA for the CDR3 is TGCGCCAGCAGCTTGCAACTGGCAGGTCAAGAGACCCAGTACTTC. This chain connects TRBV5-1 to TRBJ2-5, with unresolved D. The V and J ends lost 1 base and 2 bases respectively, with 12 bases between them. This CDR3 has 15 residues. Germline V gives CDR1 SGHRS, CDR2 YFSETQ.

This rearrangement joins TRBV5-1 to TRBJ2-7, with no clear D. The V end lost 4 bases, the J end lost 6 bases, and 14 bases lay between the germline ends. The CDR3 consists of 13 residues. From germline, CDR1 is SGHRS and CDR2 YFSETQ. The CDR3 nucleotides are TGCGCCAGCAGCCTCAGGTCGGCACGCGAGCAGTACTTC. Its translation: CASSLRSAREQYF.

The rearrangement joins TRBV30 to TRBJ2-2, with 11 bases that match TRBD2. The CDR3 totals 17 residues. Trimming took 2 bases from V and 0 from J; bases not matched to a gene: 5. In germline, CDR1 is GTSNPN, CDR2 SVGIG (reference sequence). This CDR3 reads CAWSNPGLAANTGELFF. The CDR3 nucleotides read TGTGCCTGGAGTAATCCGGGACTAGCGGCGAACACCGGGGAGCTGTTTTTT.

CDR3 DNA: TGTGCCAGCAGCTTAGCGTACTCCCCAGTGGAGACCCAGTACTTC. It yields the protein CASSLAYSPVETQYF. The chain is built from TRBV7-2 and TRBJ2-5; the D is unclear. The CDR3 spans 15 residues. V was cut by 0 bases and J by 5 bases, with 13 bases left in between. Germline loops: CDR1 SGHTA, CDR2 FQGNSA.